The 24 T cell receptor beta chains reported below all come from one sample, sequenced in a study of cytomegalovirus exposure and HLA in healthy donors. Researchers ran the PCR with 60 Vbeta and 13 Jbeta primers. Using immunoSEQ multiplex PCR, the repertoire was profiled, and TCRdb retains in-frame clones only, with some absent. Counted here are about 200,000 clones, 65% to 80% occurring once; the ten biggest clones make up under 0.25%. The source material was PBMCs. The receptor source for this set is a girl under 10 years old in good health and CMV-seronegative.

The chain combines TRBV5-1 with TRBJ2-2; 7 nucleotides align to TRBD1. The germline V gene has CDR1 SGHRS and CDR2 YFSETQ. V lost 4 bases, J lost 3 bases, and 6 bases stayed unmatched. The CDR3 length is 15 residues. The DNA for the CDR3 is TGCGCCAGCAGCCCGACAGGGACGGACACCGGGGAGCTGTTTTTT. Translated: CASSPTGTDTGELFF.

V is TRBV19 and J is TRBJ2-5; no clear D gene. The J call may be in error: the DNA end matches TRBJ2-7 better. Germline V gene sequence: CDR1 LNHDA, CDR2 SQIVND (reference sequence). The CDR3 contains 13 residues. The CDR3 loop reads CASSIGQNYEQYF. In DNA, the CDR3 is TGTGCCAGTAGTATAGGGCAGAACTACGAGCAGTACTTC.

The chain couples TRBV10-3 to TRBJ2-1; TRBD2 might be the D (7 bases). CDR1 and CDR2 (germline): ENHRY, SYGVKD. This CDR3 comprises 15 residues. The ends were cut back, 3 bases at V and 4 bases at J, with 13 bases in the middle. CDR3 amino acids: CAISDSGGPYNEQFF. For the CDR3, the DNA is TGTGCCATCAGTGATTCGGGGGGCCCTTACAATGAGCAGTTCTTC.

The J gene is TRBJ2-7, the V gene TRBV19; 11 bases map to TRBD1. CDR1 is LNHDA, CDR2 SQIVND, per germline (reference sequence). This CDR3 region has 15 residues. Losses at the gene ends were 3 bases for V and 5 bases for J; bases not matched to a gene: 6. CDR3 DNA sequence: TGTGCCAGTAGTATTATAGGACAGGGGGCTGACGAGCAGTACTTC. Translation gives CASSIIGQGADEQYF.

The genes are TRBV5-4 and TRBJ2-1; 8 bases map to TRBD2. With 3 bases clipped from V and 10 bases from J, the junction kept 15 bases outside the gene matches. The CDR3 is made up of 16 amino acids. Germline CDR1 and CDR2: SGHNT and YYREEE (reference sequence). The CDR3 loop is CASSSIVVSGSGEQFF. The CDR3 DNA reads as TGTGCCAGCAGCTCCATTGTGGTCAGCGGGAGTGGAGAGCAGTTCTTC.

The genes are TRBV30 and TRBJ2-7, with D perhaps matching TRBD1 (5 bases). This CDR3 region has 13 residues. Between the trimmed V and J ends, which lost 0 bases and 4 bases, there was a span of 10 bases. The V gene's germline CDR1 is GTSNPN and CDR2 SVGIG (reference sequence). The CDR3 region is CAWSVAKGYEQYF. CDR3 sequence (DNA): TGTGCCTGGAGTGTAGCGAAGGGGTACGAGCAGTACTTC.

The gene calls are TRBV9 and TRBJ1-2; D is possibly TRBD1 (5 bases). Trimming took off 4 bases at V and 6 bases at J, with 16 bases between the two ends. The CDR3 consists of 14 residues. Germline loops: CDR1 SGDLS, CDR2 YYNGEE. The CDR3 DNA is TGTGCCAGCAGCCCCCCGTGGGGGGGAAATGGCTACACCTTC. Translated: CASSPPWGGNGYTF.

This clone was seen more than once but under ten times. V is TRBV11-2 and J is TRBJ2-5, with TRBD2 matching over 10 bases. The CDR3 extends over 16 amino acids. J lost 5 bases, V lost 0 bases, and 6 bases had no gene match. Per the germline V gene, CDR1 is SGHAT and CDR2 is FQNNGV. CDR3 in DNA: TGTGCCAGCAGCTTAGATGGTGGGACTAGCGTTGAGACCCAGTACTTC. Encoded protein: CASSLDGGTSVETQYF.

The gene calls are TRBV30 and TRBJ2-3, with TRBD2 matching 11 bases. Germline lookup yields CDR1 GTSNPN and CDR2 SVGIG (reference sequence). The CDR3 totals 16 residues. With V trimmed by 2 bases and J by 2 bases, 6 bases remained unmatched. CDR3 amino acids: CAWSLGLAVITDTQYF. For the CDR3, the DNA is TGTGCCTGGAGTTTGGGACTAGCGGTTATCACAGATACGCAGTATTTT. The full variable domain, completed using reference TRBV30 and TRBJ2-3, is SQTIHQWPATLVQPVGSPLSLECTVEGTSNPNLYWYRQAAGRGLQLLFYSVGIGQISSEVPQNLSASRPQDRQFILSSKKLLLSDSGFYLCAWSLGLAVITDTQYFGPGTRLTVL.

The chain carries TRBV5-6 and TRBJ2-1; D not certain. This CDR3 spans 11 amino acids. V lost 0 bases, J lost 8 bases, and 3 bases lay in between. Germline-derived CDR1 and CDR2 are SGHDT and YYEEEE. The DNA of the CDR3 is TGTGCCAGCAGCTTGGCCTATGAGCAGTTCTTC. Protein product: CASSLAYEQFF.

The chain couples TRBV2 to TRBJ1-2; TRBD1 matches 9 bases. CDR3 length: 15 amino acids. After removal of 4 bases from V and 5 bases from J, the junction contained 8 bases not matched to a gene. From germline, CDR1 is SNHLY and CDR2 FYNNEI. The CDR3 coding sequence is TGTGCCAGCAGTGGCTGGGACAGGGCGTATTATGGCTACACCTTC. The encoded protein is CASSGWDRAYYGYTF.

V gene TRBV13 combines with J gene TRBJ2-3; 14 bases align to TRBD2. V gave up 5 bases and J gave up 5 bases; unmatched junction bases: 3. The CDR3 sequence is 15 residues long. Germline CDR1 PRHDT, CDR2 FYEKMQ (reference sequence). The CDR3 spells CASSGTSGGRDTQYF. The CDR3 DNA reads as TGTGCCAGCAGCGGGACTAGCGGGGGAAGAGATACGCAGTATTTT.

This clone is a singleton in its sample. This chain uses TRBV5-1 with TRBJ2-1; 10 nucleotides line up with TRBD2. The CDR3 loop spans 16 amino acids. Germline V gene sequence: CDR1 SGHRS, CDR2 YFSETQ. J gave up 4 bases and V 1 base, and 5 bases lay outside the gene matches. CDR3 in amino acids: CASSLQSGGAYNEQFF. CDR3 DNA sequence: TGCGCCAGCAGCTTGCAAAGCGGGGGGGCTTACAATGAGCAGTTCTTC. The whole variable domain, filled in from reference TRBV5-1 and TRBJ2-1, reads KAGVTQTPRYLIKTRGQQVTLSCSPISGHRSVSWYQQTPGQGLQFLFEYFSETQRNKGNFPGRFSGRQFSNSRSEMNVSTLELGDSALYLCASSLQSGGAYNEQFFGPGTRLTVL.

The rearrangement joins TRBV2 to TRBJ2-7; TRBD1 matches 7 bases. CDR3 length: 15 amino acids. From germline, CDR1 is SNHLY and CDR2 FYNNEI. The junction had 11 bases not matched to a gene; V was cut back by 6 bases and J by 3 bases. The CDR3 DNA follows: TGTGCCAGCAGGCCGAAGACAGGGTCCCGCTACGAGCAGTACTTC. Protein sequence: CASRPKTGSRYEQYF.

In nucleotides, the CDR3 is TGCAGCGTTGGGGGCGCAAGCACTGAAGCTTTCTTT. Residues: CSVGGASTEAFF. The chain joins TRBV29-1 to TRBJ1-1; weak D call: TRBD1 (5 bases). There are 12 residues in the CDR3. Germline assignment: CDR1 SQVTM and CDR2 ANQGSEA. With 4 bases removed from V and 4 bases from J, the gap between germline ends came to 10 bases.

This chain links TRBV11-2 with TRBJ1-1; 8 nucleotides agree with TRBD1. Germline V lookup: CDR1 SGHAT, CDR2 FQNNGV. CDR3 length: 17 amino acids. V shed 4 bases, J shed 0 bases, and the junction held 10 bases outside the gene matches. DNA of the CDR3: TGTGCCAGCAGCTACCCCCGACAGGGGAAAGTGAACACTGAAGCTTTCTTT. Protein sequence: CASSYPRQGKVNTEAFF.

The rearrangement joins TRBV7-3 to TRBJ2-3; 10 nucleotides match TRBD1. The trim removed 5 bases at V and 5 bases at J, leaving 4 bases unmatched. This CDR3 has 14 amino acids. Germline loops: CDR1 SGHTA, CDR2 FQGTGA. The CDR3 loop reads CASSPGTGVDTQYF. In nucleotides, the CDR3 is TGTGCCAGCAGCCCAGGGACAGGGGTAGATACGCAGTATTTT.

This chain links TRBV7-8 with TRBJ2-2; 9 bases fit TRBD2. The CDR3 spans 16 residues. Per germline, CDR1 SGHVS and CDR2 FQNEAQ. CDR3 in amino acids: CGRGGETSGSTGELFF. The CDR3 nucleotides read TGTGGCAGGGGGGGGGAAACTAGCGGGTCCACCGGGGAGCTGTTTTTT.

This chain connects TRBV4-2 to TRBJ2-5; 7 nucleotides agree with TRBD2. The CDR3 consists of 15 residues. V was clipped by 3 bases and J by 14 bases; unmatched bases: 18. CDR1 is LGHNA, CDR2 YNFKEQ, per germline. The CDR3 spells CASSQDLISGLPFYF. CDR3 nucleotides: TGTGCCAGCAGCCAGGACCTCATTAGCGGGCTACCTTTTTACTTC.

The DNA of the CDR3 is TGTGCCAGTAGTATATGGGACAAAACTTACAATGAGCAGTTCTTC. Encoded protein: CASSIWDKTYNEQFF. The rearrangement joins TRBV19 to TRBJ2-1, with D possibly TRBD1 on 6 matching bases. The CDR3 contains 15 residues. V was shortened by 2 bases and J by 4 bases, with 12 bases between the two germline ends. Per germline, CDR1 LNHDA and CDR2 SQIVND (reference sequence).

This clone was recorded once. The rearrangement joins TRBV10-3 to TRBJ1-1; TRBD1 aligns across 9 bases. CDR1 is ENHRY, CDR2 SYGVKD, per germline. J lost 1 base, V lost 4 bases, and 4 bases had no gene match. This CDR3 is built from 15 residues. The CDR3: CAISVDRGKNTEAFF. For the CDR3, the DNA is TGTGCCATCAGTGTGGACAGGGGAAAGAACACTGAAGCTTTCTTT.

J is TRBJ1-1 and V is TRBV5-1; 9 bases fit TRBD1. Per the germline V gene, CDR1 is SGHRS and CDR2 is YFSETQ. CDR3 length equals 15 residues. Trimming cost V 4 bases and J 4 bases; bases outside gene matches: 8. The CDR3 reads CASSDRTGATTEAFF. Here the CDR3 DNA reads TGCGCCAGCAGCGACAGGACAGGGGCGACCACTGAAGCTTTCTTT.

This clone was seen only a few times. The gene calls are TRBV5-1 and TRBJ1-2, with D perhaps matching TRBD1 (5 bases). V was shortened by 4 bases and J by 4 bases, with 14 bases between the two germline ends. This CDR3 is 14 amino acids long. Germline loops: CDR1 SGHRS, CDR2 YFSETQ. CDR3 DNA sequence: TGCGCCAGCAGCCAAACGGGGGGTACCTATGGCTACACCTTC. This sequence encodes CASSQTGGTYGYTF.

The gene calls are TRBV18 and TRBJ1-4; the D gene is possibly TRBD1 (5 bases). The CDR3 consists of 17 residues. Germline V CDR1 and CDR2: KGHSH, LQKENI. V gave up 3 bases and J gave up 0 bases, with 14 bases separating them. CDR3 loop: CASSPGQPLATNEKLFF. CDR3 nucleotide sequence: TGTGCCAGCTCACCGGGGCAGCCTCTTGCAACTAATGAAAAACTGTTTTTT.